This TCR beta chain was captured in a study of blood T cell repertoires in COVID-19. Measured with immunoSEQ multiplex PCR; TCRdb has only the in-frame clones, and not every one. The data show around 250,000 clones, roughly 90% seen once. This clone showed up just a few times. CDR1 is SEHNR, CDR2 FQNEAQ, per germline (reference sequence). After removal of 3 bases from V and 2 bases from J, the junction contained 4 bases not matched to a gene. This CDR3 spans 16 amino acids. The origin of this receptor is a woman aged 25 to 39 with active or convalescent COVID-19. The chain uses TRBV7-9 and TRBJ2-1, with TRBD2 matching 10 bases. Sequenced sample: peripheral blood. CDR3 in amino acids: CASSLTAGGPYNEQFF. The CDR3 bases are TGTGCCAGCAGCTTGACAGCGGGGGGGCCCTACAATGAGCAGTTCTTC.